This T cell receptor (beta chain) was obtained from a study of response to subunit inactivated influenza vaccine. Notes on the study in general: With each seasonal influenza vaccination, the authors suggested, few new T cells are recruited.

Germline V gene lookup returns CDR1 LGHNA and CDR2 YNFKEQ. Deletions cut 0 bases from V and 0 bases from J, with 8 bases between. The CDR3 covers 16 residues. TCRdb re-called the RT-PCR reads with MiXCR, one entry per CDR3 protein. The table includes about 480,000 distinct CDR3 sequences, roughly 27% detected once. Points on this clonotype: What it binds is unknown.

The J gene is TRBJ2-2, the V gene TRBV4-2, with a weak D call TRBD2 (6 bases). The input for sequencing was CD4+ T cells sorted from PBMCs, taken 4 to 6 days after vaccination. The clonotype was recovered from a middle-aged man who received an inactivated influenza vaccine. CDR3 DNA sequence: TGTGCCAGCAGCCAAGACCTAGCGACGAACACCGGGGAGCTGTTTTTT. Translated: CASSQDLATNTGELFF.